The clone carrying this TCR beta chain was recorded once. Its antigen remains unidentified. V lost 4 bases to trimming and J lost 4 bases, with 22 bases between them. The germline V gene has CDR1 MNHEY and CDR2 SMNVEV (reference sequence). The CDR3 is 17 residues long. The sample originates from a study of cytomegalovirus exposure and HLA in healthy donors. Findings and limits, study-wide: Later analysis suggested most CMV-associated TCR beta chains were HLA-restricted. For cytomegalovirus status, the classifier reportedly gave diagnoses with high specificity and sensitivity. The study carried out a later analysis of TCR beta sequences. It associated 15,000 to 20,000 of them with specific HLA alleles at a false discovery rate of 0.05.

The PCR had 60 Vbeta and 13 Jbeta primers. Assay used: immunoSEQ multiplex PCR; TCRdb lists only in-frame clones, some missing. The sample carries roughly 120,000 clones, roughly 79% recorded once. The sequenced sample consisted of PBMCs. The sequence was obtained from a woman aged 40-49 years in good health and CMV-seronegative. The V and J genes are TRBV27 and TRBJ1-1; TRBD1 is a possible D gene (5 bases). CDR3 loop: CASSYSGGTPRGTEAFF. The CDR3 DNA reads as TGTGCCAGCAGTTACTCGGGGGGGACCCCTCGGGGCACTGAAGCTTTCTTT.